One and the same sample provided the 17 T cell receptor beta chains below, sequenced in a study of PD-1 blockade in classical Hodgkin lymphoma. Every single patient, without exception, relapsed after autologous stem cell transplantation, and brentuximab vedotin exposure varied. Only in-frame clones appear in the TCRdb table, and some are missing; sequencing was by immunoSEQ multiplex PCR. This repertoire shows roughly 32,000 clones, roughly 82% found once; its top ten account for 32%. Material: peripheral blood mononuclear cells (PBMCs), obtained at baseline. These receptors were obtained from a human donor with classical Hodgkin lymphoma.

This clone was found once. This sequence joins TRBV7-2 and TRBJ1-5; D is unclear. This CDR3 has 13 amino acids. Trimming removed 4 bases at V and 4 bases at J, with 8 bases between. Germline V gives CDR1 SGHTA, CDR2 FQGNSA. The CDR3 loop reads CASSSNRNQPQHF. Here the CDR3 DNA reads TGTGCCAGCAGCTCCAACAGAAATCAGCCCCAGCATTTT.

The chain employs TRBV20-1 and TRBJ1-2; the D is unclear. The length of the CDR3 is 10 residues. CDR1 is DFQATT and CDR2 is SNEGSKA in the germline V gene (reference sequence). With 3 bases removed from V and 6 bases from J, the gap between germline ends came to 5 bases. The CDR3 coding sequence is TGCAGTGCTAGGGAGGATGGCTACACCTTC. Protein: CSAREDGYTF.

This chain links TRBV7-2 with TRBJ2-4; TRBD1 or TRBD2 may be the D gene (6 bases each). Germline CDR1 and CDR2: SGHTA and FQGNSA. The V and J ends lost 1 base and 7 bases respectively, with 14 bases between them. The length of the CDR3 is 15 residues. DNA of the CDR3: TGTGCCAGCAGCTTAGTAGGAGGGGGGAGCAACATTCAGTACTTC. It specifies CASSLVGGGSNIQYF.

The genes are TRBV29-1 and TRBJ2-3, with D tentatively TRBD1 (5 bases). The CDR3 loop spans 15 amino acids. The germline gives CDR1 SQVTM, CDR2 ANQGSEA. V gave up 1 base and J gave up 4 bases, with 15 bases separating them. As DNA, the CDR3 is TGCAGCGTTGAAGTCCAGGGCCCTTCATCAGATACGCAGTATTTT. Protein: CSVEVQGPSSDTQYF.

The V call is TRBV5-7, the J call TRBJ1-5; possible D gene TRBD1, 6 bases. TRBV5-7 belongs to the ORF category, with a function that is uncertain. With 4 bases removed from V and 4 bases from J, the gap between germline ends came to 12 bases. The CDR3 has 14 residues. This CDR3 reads CASSNRVWNQPQHF. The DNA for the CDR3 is TGTGCCAGCAGCAACAGGGTGTGGAATCAGCCCCAGCATTTT.

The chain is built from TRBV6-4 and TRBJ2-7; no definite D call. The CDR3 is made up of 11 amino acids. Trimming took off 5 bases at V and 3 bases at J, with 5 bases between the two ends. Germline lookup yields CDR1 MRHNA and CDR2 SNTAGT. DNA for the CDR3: TGTGCCAGCAGTTCTAACTACGAGCAGTACTTC. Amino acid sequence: CASSSNYEQYF.

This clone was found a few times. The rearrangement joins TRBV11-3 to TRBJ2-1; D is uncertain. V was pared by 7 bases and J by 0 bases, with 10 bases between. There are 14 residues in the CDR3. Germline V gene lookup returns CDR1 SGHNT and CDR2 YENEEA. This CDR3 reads CASTPESSYNEQFF. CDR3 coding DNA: TGTGCCAGCACTCCGGAGAGCTCCTACAATGAGCAGTTCTTC.

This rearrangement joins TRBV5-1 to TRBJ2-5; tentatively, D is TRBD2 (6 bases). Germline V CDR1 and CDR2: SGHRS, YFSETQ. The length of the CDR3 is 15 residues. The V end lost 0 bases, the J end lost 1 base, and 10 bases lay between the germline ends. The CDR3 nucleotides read TGCGCCAGCAGCTTGGTAGGTAGCGGCCAAGAGACCCAGTACTTC. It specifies CASSLVGSGQETQYF.

DNA for the CDR3: TGTGCCAGCAGCGTAGGGACAGGGATGGTGGAGACCCAGTACTTC. It yields the protein CASSVGTGMVETQYF. The chain is built from TRBV9 and TRBJ2-5; the match to TRBD1 covers 8 bases. The germline CDR1 and CDR2 sequences are SGDLS and YYNGEE. The J segment lost 5 bases and the V segment lost 0 bases, leaving 6 bases of the junction unmatched. The CDR3 is 15 residues long.

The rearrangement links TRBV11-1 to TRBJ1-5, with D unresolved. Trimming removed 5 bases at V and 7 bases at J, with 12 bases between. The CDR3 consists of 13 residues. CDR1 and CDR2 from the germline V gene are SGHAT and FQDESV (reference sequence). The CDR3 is CASSTQRGQPQHF. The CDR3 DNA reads TGTGCCAGCAGCACCCAAAGAGGCCAGCCCCAGCATTTT.

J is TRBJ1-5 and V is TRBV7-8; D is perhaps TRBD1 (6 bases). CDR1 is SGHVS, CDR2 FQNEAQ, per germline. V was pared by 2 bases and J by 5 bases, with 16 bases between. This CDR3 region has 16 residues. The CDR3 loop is CASSLSNRELDQPQHF. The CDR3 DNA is TGTGCCAGCAGCTTATCGAACAGGGAATTGGATCAGCCCCAGCATTTT.

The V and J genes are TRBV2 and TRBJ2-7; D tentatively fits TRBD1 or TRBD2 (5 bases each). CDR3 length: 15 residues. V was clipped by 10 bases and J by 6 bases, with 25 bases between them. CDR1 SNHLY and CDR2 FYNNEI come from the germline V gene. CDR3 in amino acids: CATLREGQGIAEQYF. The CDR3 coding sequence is TGTGCCACCCTCCGAGAGGGGCAGGGTATAGCCGAGCAGTACTTC.

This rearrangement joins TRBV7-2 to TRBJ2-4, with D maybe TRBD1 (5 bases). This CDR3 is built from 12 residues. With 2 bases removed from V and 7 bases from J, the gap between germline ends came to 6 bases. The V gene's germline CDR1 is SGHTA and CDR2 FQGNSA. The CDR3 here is CASSLQGNIQYF. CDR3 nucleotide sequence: TGTGCCAGCAGCTTACAGGGCAACATTCAGTACTTC.

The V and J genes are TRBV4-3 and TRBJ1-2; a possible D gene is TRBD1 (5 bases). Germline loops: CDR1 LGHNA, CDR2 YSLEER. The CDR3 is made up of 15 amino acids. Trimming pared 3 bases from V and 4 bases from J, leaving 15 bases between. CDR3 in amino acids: CASSQHRDSGYGYTF. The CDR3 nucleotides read TGCGCCAGCAGCCAGCACCGGGACTCTGGCTATGGCTACACCTTC.

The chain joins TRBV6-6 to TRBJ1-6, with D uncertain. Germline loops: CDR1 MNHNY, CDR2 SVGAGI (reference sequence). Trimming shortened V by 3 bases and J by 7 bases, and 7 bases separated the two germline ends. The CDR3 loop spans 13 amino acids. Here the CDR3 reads CASSYVENSPLHF. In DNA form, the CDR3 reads TGTGCCAGCAGTTATGTGGAGAATTCACCCCTCCACTTT.

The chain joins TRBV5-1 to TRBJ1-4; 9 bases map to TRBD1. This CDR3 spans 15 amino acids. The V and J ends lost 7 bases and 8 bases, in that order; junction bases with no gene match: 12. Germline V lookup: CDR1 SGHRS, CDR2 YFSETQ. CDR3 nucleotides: TGCGCCAGCTGTGTCAGGGGGACAGGGAAAGAAAAACTGTTTTTT. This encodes CASCVRGTGKEKLFF.

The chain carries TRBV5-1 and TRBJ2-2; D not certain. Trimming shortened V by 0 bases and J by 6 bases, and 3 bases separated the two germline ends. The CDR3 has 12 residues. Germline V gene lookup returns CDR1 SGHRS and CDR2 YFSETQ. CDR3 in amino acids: CASSLGAGELFF. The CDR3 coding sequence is TGCGCCAGCAGCTTGGGAGCCGGGGAGCTGTTTTTT.